These T cell receptor beta chains were read from a single sample in a study of T cells in Graves' hyperthyroidism and ophthalmopathy. TCRdb re-called the multiplex PCR reads with MiXCR, one entry per CDR3 protein. The data contain 600,000 or so distinct CDR3 sequences, roughly 46% of them seen just once; the ten biggest clones take up about 8.2%. Sequenced input: peripheral blood or thyroid tissue (not recorded which). These receptor sequences come from a woman between 18 and 29 years old with Graves' hyperthyroidism. Both conserved end residues are part of each CDR3. Fields, in order: clone size, D gene, V gene, CDR3 length, J gene, CDR3 DNA, CDR3 protein. A D gene is named only where the DNA matches it firmly. Clone sizes are given selectively: once, few, many, or a class where the clone is expanded.

-	-	TRBV2	9	TRBJ1-1	TGTGCTACGAACACTGAAGCTTTCTTT	CATNTEAFF
-	TRBD1	TRBV7-9	19	TRBJ1-3	TGTGCCAGCAGCCCTTCGAGATCCCGGGACAGGGGGCCTGGAAACACCATATATTTT	CASSPSRSRDRGPGNTIYF
few	-	TRBV2	13	TRBJ1-3	TGTGCCAGCGCGACAAGCAGCGGAAACACCATATATTTT	CASATSSGNTIYF
-	-	TRBV29-1	13	TRBJ2-2	TGCAGCGGGGCAGCTCGGGGCACCGGGGAGCTGTTTTTT	CSGAARGTGELFF
many	TRBD2	TRBV5-1	15	TRBJ2-7	TGTGCCAGCAGCTTGGGCCTAGCGGAGTCCTACGAGCAGTACTTC	CASSLGLAESYEQYF
-	-	TRBV6-5	14	TRBJ2-7	TGTGCCAGCAGTTCCCCAAGACAGACCTACGAGCAGTACTTC	CASSSPRQTYEQYF
many	-	TRBV19	16	TRBJ1-6	TGTGCCAGTTCGCCATGGAGGACCGGGGATAATTCACCCCTCCACTTT	CASSPWRTGDNSPLHF
-	TRBD2	TRBV7-2	16	TRBJ2-2	TGTGCCAGCAGCTTAATAGCGGGAGGGCCGAACGGGGAGCTGTTTTTT	CASSLIAGGPNGELFF
-	-	TRBV20-1	11	TRBJ2-5	TGCAGTGCGAGTTCGGAGACCCCTCGGTACTTC	CSASSETPRYF
few	-	TRBV15	16	TRBJ2-3	TGTGCCACCAGCATCCCGAGGGCCGTTGGTCCGGATACGCAGTATTTT	CATSIPRAVGPDTQYF
-	TRBD2	TRBV29-1	14	TRBJ2-7	TGCAGCGTAGTGCTAGCGGGATCCCCCTACGAGCAGTACTTC	CSVVLAGSPYEQYF
-	TRBD1	TRBV29-1	16	TRBJ1-2	TGCAGCGTTGAAGGGGGCCAGGGGGCGGCTAACTATGGCTACACCTTC	CSVEGGQGAANYGYTF
-	TRBD1	TRBV20-1	17	TRBJ1-3	TGCAGTGCTAGTCCACGCCCCGGGACAGGCTCTGGAAACACCATATATTTT	CSASPRPGTGSGNTIYF
-	TRBD1	TRBV2	15	TRBJ1-2	TGTGCCAGCAGTCAGACAGGGGTCGGGGCGCGTGGCTACACCTTC	CASSQTGVGARGYTF
few	-	TRBV6-1	14	TRBJ1-2	TGTGCCAGCAGTGAATTGGCAGGCGGATATGGCTACACCTTC	CASSELAGGYGYTF
-	-	TRBV6-1	14	TRBJ1-1	TGTGCCAGCAGAGATCAGGATATCGACACTGAAGCTTTCTTT	CASRDQDIDTEAFF
-	-	TRBV2	15	TRBJ1-6	TGTGCCAGCAAGGCTGGGCCTACGCAAGGGTCACCCCTCCACTTT	CASKAGPTQGSPLHF
-	TRBD2	TRBV15	16	TRBJ2-1	TGTGCCACCGGGTGGGGGCCGGGACTAGGATCCAATGAGCAGTTCTTC	CATGWGPGLGSNEQFF
few	-	TRBV10-2	16	TRBJ1-1	TGCGCCAGCAGTGAGTCGGGGGCAGGGGTCCTCTTTGAAGCTTTCTTT	CASSESGAGVLFEAFF
once	TRBD1	TRBV4-2	16	TRBJ1-2	TGTGCCAGCAGCCCCCTTGGGACAGGGGTTGGCTATGGCCACACCTTC	CASSPLGTGVGYGHTF
-	-	TRBV29-1	12	TRBJ1-3	TGCAGCACGAGGGCCTCTGGAAACACCATATATTTT	CSTRASGNTIYF
few	-	TRBV7-9	18	TRBJ1-6	TGTGCCAGCAGCTTTGGAGACAAAAAAAGGGGTTATAATTCACCCCTCCACTTT	CASSFGDKKRGYNSPLHF
-	-	TRBV19	15	TRBJ1-1	TGTGCCAGTAGTATAGCTGGGACGGCAAACACTGAAGCTTTCTTT	CASSIAGTANTEAFF
-	-	TRBV7-2	13	TRBJ2-3	TGTGCCAGCAGCTTCGATAGGGCAGATACGCAGTATTTT	CASSFDRADTQYF
-	-	TRBV12-3/TRBV12-4	16	TRBJ1-4	TGTGCCAGCAGTCCCGGGACCGAAACAACTAATGAAAAACTGTTTTTT	CASSPGTETTNEKLFF
-	TRBD1	TRBV24-1	15	TRBJ1-2	TGTGCCACCAGTGATGCGACAGGGTATAACTATGGCTACACCTTC	CATSDATGYNYGYTF
-	-	TRBV6-4	13	TRBJ2-7	TGTGCCAGCAGAGTACAGAGAGCCTACGAGCAGTACTTC	CASRVQRAYEQYF
few	-	TRBV2	14	TRBJ2-6	TGTGCCAGCAGCTTGCGCCTCGGGGCCAACGTCCTGACTTTC	CASSLRLGANVLTF
-	-	TRBV25-1	16	TRBJ1-6	TGTGCCAGCAGTGGGTTAAACCCAGGCGGCAATTCACCCCTCCACTTT	CASSGLNPGGNSPLHF
many	-	TRBV29-1	12	TRBJ1-2	TGCAGCGTCGGAGGTACGGGACATGGCTACACCTTC	CSVGGTGHGYTF
-	-	TRBV2	13	TRBJ1-1	TGTGCCAGCAATTTAGGAGGTGACACTGAAGCTTTCTTT	CASNLGGDTEAFF
many	-	TRBV2	13	TRBJ1-5	TGTGCCAGCAGTGGGTGGGGAGTTCAGCCCCAGCATTTT	CASSGWGVQPQHF
-	-	TRBV5-5	14	TRBJ2-5	TGTGCCTGCAGGTTGACGGCTTCCCAAGAGACCCAGTACTTC	CACRLTASQETQYF
-	-	TRBV11-2	15	TRBJ2-1	TGTGCCAGCAGCTTAAGTTCCGGCGGGGACAATGAGCAGTTCTTC	CASSLSSGGDNEQFF
-	TRBD1	TRBV7-3	16	TRBJ1-4	TGTGCCAGCAGCTATGGACAGGGGCGATCTAATGAAAAACTGTTTTTT	CASSYGQGRSNEKLFF
few	TRBD1	TRBV14	16	TRBJ1-5	TGTGCCAGCAGCCAAGTCTCCGGGACAGGGCCTCGGCCCCAGCATTTT	CASSQVSGTGPRPQHF
-	TRBD1	TRBV27	15	TRBJ1-2	TGTGCCAGCAGGACAGGGGGCGCGGGCCGCTATGGCTACACCTTC	CASRTGGAGRYGYTF
few	-	TRBV19	15	TRBJ2-2	TGTGCCAGTGGGGGGGACAGAACGAACACCGGGGAGCTGTTTTTT	CASGGDRTNTGELFF
-	-	TRBV7-2	13	TRBJ2-7	TGTGCCAGCAGCATCAGGGGTGGCGACGAGCAGTACTTC	CASSIRGGDEQYF
few	TRBD1	TRBV19	15	TRBJ1-1	TGTGCCAGTATAAGGACAGGGGGCGGTGGGACTGAAGCTTTCTTT	CASIRTGGGGTEAFF